Shown below are 26 T cell receptor beta chains from a single sample sequenced in a study of long-term antiretroviral therapy in people with HIV. Samples were assayed with immunoSEQ v3.0 at survey level. The table came from immunoSEQ multiplex PCR; TCRdb's copy has only in-frame clones and leaves some out. The sample carries 15,000 or so clones, around 79% recorded once. Sequenced material: unsorted PBMCs, taken at the start of antiretroviral therapy. The receptors derive from a man between 25 and 39 years old with HIV.

The CDR3 sequence is CASSRGTGAHQETQYF. The CDR3 DNA follows: TGTGCCAGCAGCCGAGGGACAGGGGCCCATCAAGAGACCCAGTACTTC. The chain joins TRBV11-3 to TRBJ2-5; TRBD1 agrees at 10 bases. The CDR3 length is 16 residues. Germline lookup yields CDR1 SGHNT and CDR2 YENEEA. J gave up 2 bases and V 5 bases, and 8 bases lay outside the gene matches.

This chain links TRBV4-1 with TRBJ2-7, with D possibly being TRBD1 (6 bases). This CDR3 has 14 residues. Trimming removed 4 bases at V and 0 bases at J, with 10 bases between. The germline V gene has CDR1 MGHRA and CDR2 YSYEKL. This chain's CDR3 is CASSRSGDSYEQYF. The DNA for the CDR3 is TGCGCCAGCAGCCGGTCAGGGGACTCCTACGAGCAGTACTTC.

The table lists this clone with a count of one. CDR3: CASSMGEGNKGNQPQHF. CDR3 nucleotides: TGTGCCAGCAGCATGGGAGAAGGAAATAAGGGCAATCAGCCCCAGCATTTT. This chain joins TRBV7-2 and TRBJ1-5; D unclear. The germline V gene has CDR1 SGHTA and CDR2 FQGNSA. V was shortened by 5 bases and J by 2 bases, with 19 bases between the two germline ends. The CDR3 contains 17 residues.

CDR3 nucleotide sequence: TGTGCCAGCAGTTGGGGTACAGGGTATGATCAGCCCCAGCATTTT. This gives the protein CASSWGTGYDQPQHF. This chain links TRBV27 with TRBJ1-5; D is perhaps TRBD1 (6 bases). V was cut by 4 bases and J by 5 bases, with 15 bases left in between. The CDR3 totals 15 residues. CDR1 and CDR2 (germline): MNHEY, SMNVEV (reference sequence).

J is TRBJ1-5 and V is TRBV4-2; weak D call: TRBD1 (6 bases). Germline values: CDR1 LGHNA, CDR2 YNFKEQ. CDR3 length equals 15 residues. Trimming shortened V by 3 bases and J by 1 base, and 10 bases separated the two germline ends. The CDR3 nucleotides are TGTGCCAGCAGCCAGGCCACAGGGAGCAATCAGCCCCAGCATTTT. Encoded protein: CASSQATGSNQPQHF.

The rearrangement uses TRBV5-4 and TRBJ2-7; 9 bases are shared with TRBD2. Germline loops: CDR1 SGHNT, CDR2 YYREEE (reference sequence). Unmatched junction bases numbered 12, after V lost 2 bases and J lost 3 bases. The CDR3 is made up of 17 amino acids. The CDR3 loop is CASSFGSGGPGDYEQYF. In DNA form, the CDR3 reads TGTGCCAGCAGCTTCGGTAGCGGGGGCCCGGGAGACTACGAGCAGTACTTC.

This chain connects TRBV30 to TRBJ1-3; tentatively, D is TRBD1 (6 bases). This CDR3 comprises 16 residues. The germline CDR1 and CDR2 sequences are GTSNPN and SVGIG (reference sequence). Trimming pared 0 bases from V and 0 bases from J, leaving 12 bases between. Here the CDR3 DNA reads TGTGCCTGGAGTGTCCGGACGGGACACTCTGGAAACACCATATATTTT. Translation gives CAWSVRTGHSGNTIYF. The complete variable domain, with remaining parts taken from reference TRBV30 and TRBJ1-3, reads SQTIHQWPATLVQPVGSPLSLECTVEGTSNPNLYWYRQAAGRGLQLLFYSVGIGQISSEVPQNLSASRPQDRQFILSSKKLLLSDSGFYLCAWSVRTGHSGNTIYFGEGSWLTVV.

In this sample, this clone turned up once. The chain joins TRBV15 to TRBJ2-3; D is undetermined. The CDR3 is 12 amino acids. The V end lost 5 bases, the J end lost 3 bases, and 6 bases lay between the germline ends. The V gene's germline CDR1 is LNHNV and CDR2 YYDKDF (reference sequence). CDR3: CATSWGTDTQYF. The CDR3 DNA follows: TGTGCCACCAGCTGGGGAACAGATACGCAGTATTTT. Looking up the rest from reference TRBV15 and TRBJ2-3 gives the full variable domain: DAMVIQNPRYQVTQFGKPVTLSCSQTLNHNVMYWYQQKSSQAPKLLFHYYDKDFNNEADTPDNFQSRRPNTSFCFLDIRSPGLGDTAMYLCATSWGTDTQYFGPGTRLTVL.

The CDR3, as DNA: TGTGCCAGCAGTATCTGGAAAATTGGGCCCCTCCACTTT. Protein sequence: CASSIWKIGPLHF. The chain joins TRBV28 to TRBJ1-6, with D unclear. Germline V gene sequence: CDR1 MDHEN, CDR2 SYDVKM. The CDR3 totals 13 residues. Trimming removed 5 bases at V and 13 bases at J, with 15 bases between.

Written as DNA, the CDR3 is TGTGCCAGTAGTGCTCACCGGGACAGGGCTTCGGGGGCCAACGTCCTGACTTTC. Translation: CASSAHRDRASGANVLTF. J is TRBJ2-6 and V is TRBV19; 9 nucleotides agree with TRBD1. Per the germline V gene, CDR1 is LNHDA and CDR2 is SQIVND (reference sequence). The CDR3 contains 18 residues. V lost 5 bases, J lost 4 bases, and 12 bases stayed unmatched.

This clone is labeled large. The DNA for the CDR3 is TGTGCCAGCAGCTTGGACAACAGGGGGTCCGAGCAGTACTTC. Translating it yields CASSLDNRGSEQYF. The gene calls are TRBV5-4 and TRBJ2-7, with 8 positions matching TRBD1. The CDR3 is 14 amino acids. V shed 0 bases, J shed 6 bases, and the junction held 5 bases outside the gene matches. The germline V gene encodes CDR1 SGHNT and CDR2 YYREEE (reference sequence).

The V and J genes are TRBV7-9 and TRBJ2-2; a possible D gene is TRBD1 (5 bases). In germline, CDR1 is SEHNR, CDR2 FQNEAQ (reference sequence). This CDR3 region has 16 residues. Between the trimmed V and J ends, which lost 5 bases and 2 bases, there was a span of 15 bases. CDR3 in amino acids: CASSPGAFSNTGELFF. The CDR3 nucleotides read TGTGCCAGCAGCCCTGGGGCATTTAGTAACACCGGGGAGCTGTTTTTT.

The chain recombines TRBV5-1 with TRBJ2-5; D possibly corresponds to TRBD2 (6 bases). This CDR3 is built from 13 residues. Germline V gene sequence: CDR1 SGHRS, CDR2 YFSETQ. V was shortened by 1 base and J by 3 bases, with 7 bases between the two germline ends. The CDR3 coding sequence is TGCGCCAGCAGCTTGACGGGGGAAGAGACCCAGTACTTC. Protein product: CASSLTGEETQYF.

This chain uses TRBV7-2 with TRBJ2-7; the match to TRBD2 covers 8 bases. V lost 1 base and J lost 3; bases outside the gene matches: 5. Per the germline V gene, CDR1 is SGHTA and CDR2 is FQGNSA. This CDR3 has 15 amino acids. CDR3 sequence: CASSLDSGAIYEQYF. The CDR3 bases are TGTGCCAGCAGCTTAGATAGCGGGGCGATCTACGAGCAGTACTTC.

The chain joins TRBV4-1 to TRBJ2-1, with TRBD2 matching over 11 bases. Germline V gene data show CDR1 as MGHRA and CDR2 as YSYEKL. This CDR3 contains 16 residues. The junction had 9 bases not matched to a gene; V was cut back by 7 bases and J by 4 bases. The CDR3 protein is CASIPGGTSGYNEQFF. For the CDR3, the DNA is TGCGCCAGCATCCCAGGAGGGACTAGCGGATACAATGAGCAGTTCTTC.

The chain links TRBV27 to TRBJ2-7, with a weak D call TRBD2 (6 bases). Germline V gene lookup returns CDR1 MNHEY and CDR2 SMNVEV (reference sequence). Trimming removed 3 bases from V and 2 bases from J, with 8 bases in between. This CDR3 has 13 amino acids. The CDR3 sequence: CASSFASAYEQYF. Written as DNA, the CDR3 is TGTGCCAGCAGTTTTGCTAGCGCCTACGAGCAGTACTTC.

The chain combines TRBV19 with TRBJ1-5, with D maybe TRBD1 (5 bases). CDR3 size: 16 residues. Germline lookup yields CDR1 LNHDA and CDR2 SQIVND (reference sequence). V was clipped by 7 bases and J by 1 base, with 17 bases between them. CDR3 sequence: CASTIGTGLSNQPQHF. The CDR3 DNA follows: TGTGCCAGTACGATAGGGACCGGTTTGAGCAATCAGCCCCAGCATTTT.

The chain carries TRBV6-5 and TRBJ1-1; unclear D gene. In germline, CDR1 is MNHEY, CDR2 SVGAGI. V lost 4 bases and J lost 3, with 6 bases in between. This CDR3 comprises 12 residues. CDR3 amino acids: CASSSPHTEAFF. The DNA for the CDR3 is TGTGCCAGCAGTTCCCCTCACACTGAAGCTTTCTTT.

J is TRBJ2-1 and V is TRBV19; D is unclear. The CDR3 contains 13 residues. CDR1 is LNHDA, CDR2 SQIVND, per germline (reference sequence). Trimming removed 1 base at V and 6 bases at J, with 7 bases between. Written as DNA, the CDR3 is TGTGCCAGTAGTATAGGCAGTGGCAATGAGCAGTTCTTC. This codes for CASSIGSGNEQFF. The full variable domain, rest sourced from reference TRBV19 and TRBJ2-1, is DGGITQSPKYLFRKEGQNVTLSCEQNLNHDAMYWYRQDPGQGLRLIYYSQIVNDFQKGDIAEGYSVSREKKESFPLTVTSAQKNPTAFYLCASSIGSGNEQFFGPGTRLTVL.

The chain recombines TRBV6-1 with TRBJ2-7; D unresolved. The CDR3 loop spans 17 amino acids. Germline V gene data show CDR1 as MNHNS and CDR2 as SASEGT. Trimming cost V 4 bases and J 2 bases, with 21 bases left between them. This CDR3 is CASSALPLMGSTYEQYF. The CDR3, as DNA: TGTGCCAGCAGTGCCCTCCCCCTAATGGGTAGTACCTACGAGCAGTACTTC.

The gene calls are TRBV4-3 and TRBJ2-5, with 11 positions matching TRBD2. The CDR3 is 20 residues long. Germline V lookup: CDR1 LGHNA, CDR2 YSLEER. V lost 0 bases, J lost 2 bases, and 14 bases stayed unmatched. The CDR3 DNA reads TGCGCCAGCAGCCAAGATCTTGTAGCGGTAGCGGGAGGGTCACAAGAGACCCAGTACTTC. Translated, it gives CASSQDLVAVAGGSQETQYF.

V is TRBV19 and J is TRBJ2-5; unclear D gene. The germline gives CDR1 LNHDA, CDR2 SQIVND (reference sequence). This CDR3 is 13 amino acids long. V was trimmed by 3 bases and J by 1 base, leaving 6 bases between them. This chain's CDR3 is CASSMMSQETQYF. CDR3 in DNA: TGTGCCAGTAGTATGATGTCCCAAGAGACCCAGTACTTC.

The J gene is TRBJ2-2, the V gene TRBV2; 7 nucleotides line up with TRBD1. CDR3 length: 13 amino acids. CDR1 is SNHLY and CDR2 is FYNNEI in the germline V gene. Losses at the gene ends were 4 bases for V and 7 bases for J; bases not matched to a gene: 3. CDR3 sequence reads: CASSGGGFGELFF. In nucleotides, the CDR3 is TGTGCCAGCAGTGGAGGGGGCTTCGGGGAGCTGTTTTTT. Filled out from reference TRBV2 and TRBJ2-2, the complete variable domain reads EPEVTQTPSHQVTQMGQEVILRCVPISNHLYFYWYRQILGQKVEFLVSFYNNEISEKSEIFDDQFSVERPDGSNFTLKIRSTKLEDSAMYFCASSGGGFGELFFGEGSRLTVL.

The chain links TRBV30 to TRBJ1-6, with 9 bases that match TRBD1. The germline CDR1 and CDR2 sequences are GTSNPN and SVGIG (reference sequence). Trimming took 4 bases from V and 6 from J; bases not matched to a gene: 10. This CDR3 region has 16 residues. The CDR3 reads CAWTFRTGGLNSPLHF. In DNA form, the CDR3 reads TGTGCCTGGACCTTCAGAACAGGGGGCCTTAATTCACCCCTCCACTTT.

In its sample, this clone was seen once. The J gene is TRBJ2-6, the V gene TRBV7-2, with D tentatively TRBD1 (6 bases). Germline values: CDR1 SGHTA, CDR2 FQGNSA. This CDR3 region has 16 residues. Trimming shortened V by 7 bases and J by 1 base, and 14 bases separated the two germline ends. CDR3 DNA: TGTGCCAGCACCGTTATAACAGGGTCTGGGGCCAACGTCCTGACTTTC. It codes for CASTVITGSGANVLTF.

This chain uses TRBV18 with TRBJ1-5; TRBD1 aligns across 9 bases. This CDR3 has 18 amino acids. V was pared by 2 bases and J by 0 bases, with 8 bases of the junction left unmatched. Germline CDR1 reads KGHSH; CDR2 reads LQKENI. This CDR3 is CASSPTPTGGSSNQPQHF. In DNA form, the CDR3 reads TGTGCCAGCTCACCAACCCCCACAGGGGGCTCTAGCAATCAGCCCCAGCATTTT.